This TCR beta chain was retrieved from a study of multiple sclerosis patients with progressive multifocal leukoencephalopathy. Every PCR reaction included synthetic inline CDR3 controls for all V-J pairings. The table came from immunoSEQ multiplex PCR; TCRdb's copy has only in-frame clones and leaves some out. The sample lists fewer than 40,000 clones, roughly 90% occurring once. Worth noting for this clone: The antigen is unknown.

Findings of the study overall: Whether JC virus or general immunocompromise explains the findings remained unclear. TRBV and TRBJ usage showed no common pattern when PML developed.

Time point denoted: time of PML onset. At PML onset, T3 blood samples were taken. CDR1 SGHNT and CDR2 YYREEE come from the germline V gene (reference sequence). The CDR3 contains 12 residues. V dropped 4 bases and J dropped 3 bases, with 8 bases sitting between them. The chain joins TRBV5-4 to TRBJ2-7; no firm D call. Here the sequenced sample was PBMCs, taken from a patient treated with natalizumab. This TCR derives from a human donor with progressive multifocal leukoencephalopathy. The CDR3 protein is CASSIPGYEQYF. CDR3 nucleotides: TGTGCCAGCAGCATACCGGGCTACGAGCAGTACTTC.